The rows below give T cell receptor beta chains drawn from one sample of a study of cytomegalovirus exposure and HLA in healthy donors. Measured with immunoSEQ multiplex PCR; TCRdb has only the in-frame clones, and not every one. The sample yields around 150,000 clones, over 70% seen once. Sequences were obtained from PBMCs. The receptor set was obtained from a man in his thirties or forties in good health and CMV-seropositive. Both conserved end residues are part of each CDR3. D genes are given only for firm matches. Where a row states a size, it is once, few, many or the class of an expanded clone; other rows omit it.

TGTGCCAGCAGCTCATTTAGCGGGGGGCTCACAGATACGCAGTATTTT	CASSSFSGGLTDTQYF	TRBD2	TRBJ2-3	TRBV7-9	NA
TGTGCCAGTAGTAGGACAGGGGGCCCCTACAATGAGCAGTTCTTC	CASSRTGGPYNEQFF	TRBD1	TRBJ2-1	TRBV19	few
TGTGCCAGCAGTGAAGTAAGGGGGGAAAAACTGTTTTTT	CASSEVRGEKLFF	NA	TRBJ1-4	TRBV25-1	few
TGTGTAAGCCAAGGACAGGGAGATTCAGATACGCAGTATTTT	CVSQGQGDSDTQYF	TRBD1	TRBJ2-3	TRBV28	NA
TGTGCCAGTAGTATAGGACCGGACAGGGCTAGCGGCTACACCTTC	CASSIGPDRASGYTF	TRBD1	TRBJ1-2	TRBV19	once
TGTGCCAGTAGTATAGGTTGGGTTCAGGTCTTAGCCAAAAACATTCAGTACTTC	CASSIGWVQVLAKNIQYF	NA	TRBJ2-4	TRBV19	NA
TGTGCCAGCAGCTTGGGGGGGGTGGATACGCAGTATTTT	CASSLGGVDTQYF	NA	TRBJ2-3	TRBV5-6	NA
TGTGCCAGCAGTACACCGACAGCGGGAGGAGTCTACGAGCAGTACTTC	CASSTPTAGGVYEQYF	TRBD2	TRBJ2-7	TRBV28	NA
TGTGCCAGCAGCTCTACGGGTGCCTACGAGCAGTACTTC	CASSSTGAYEQYF	NA	TRBJ2-7	TRBV11-3	NA
TGCAGCGCGGCGGGGGGTAGGTGGAATGAGCAGTTCTTC	CSAAGGRWNEQFF	TRBD2	TRBJ2-1	TRBV29-1	NA
TGTGCCAGCAGCGCCGGTGTGAACACCGGGGAGCTGTTTTTT	CASSAGVNTGELFF	NA	TRBJ2-2	TRBV5-6	once
TGTGCCAGCAGTGACTCAATAGGGGGCTCGCCGCAGTATTTT	CASSDSIGGSPQYF	TRBD1	TRBJ2-3	TRBV6-4	NA
TGTGCCAGCAGCTTAGCGTACAGCTACTCTGGAAACACCATATATTTT	CASSLAYSYSGNTIYF	NA	TRBJ1-3	TRBV7-9	few
TGTGCCAGCAGTTTACCGAGAGAGACCCAGTACTTC	CASSLPRETQYF	NA	TRBJ2-5	TRBV27	NA
TGTGCCAGCAGCTTGGAGAGGTCTGGTGAGCAGTACTTC	CASSLERSGEQYF	NA	TRBJ2-7	TRBV7-2	NA
TGTGCCAGCAGCCCCACCCGGGCGGGGGCCCAGTTTGGCGAGCAGTACTTC	CASSPTRAGAQFGEQYF	NA	TRBJ2-7	TRBV9	NA
TGTGCCAGCAGCTTAAGTCTCTCGCCTAGCCCCAACTATGGCTACACCTTC	CASSLSLSPSPNYGYTF	NA	TRBJ1-2	TRBV7-9	NA
TGTGCCAGCAGTTTATCTGGCAAACAAGATACGCAGTATTTT	CASSLSGKQDTQYF	NA	TRBJ2-3	TRBV28	NA
TGTGCCTGGAAACAGGGATATAATTCACCCCTCCACTTT	CAWKQGYNSPLHF	NA	TRBJ1-6	TRBV30	NA
TGTGCCAGCAGCCCACAGGGATTTCGGGTGTCGGATACGCAGTATTTT	CASSPQGFRVSDTQYF	NA	TRBJ2-3	TRBV27	NA
TGTGCTAGTGGTTTCGGGAGGACAGTTTATAATTCACCCCTCCACTTT	CASGFGRTVYNSPLHF	NA	TRBJ1-6	TRBV12-5	NA
TGTGCCAGCAGCCCACCGACAGGGACCTACGGGGAGCAGTACTTC	CASSPPTGTYGEQYF	TRBD1	TRBJ2-7	TRBV28	few
TGTGCCAGTGGACAGGGGTTGGGGTCTAATGAAAAACTGTTTTTT	CASGQGLGSNEKLFF	TRBD1	TRBJ1-4	TRBV19	NA
TGTGCCAGCTCACCACGGGAGAGCGGGATCCGCCCAGATACGCAGTATTTT	CASSPRESGIRPDTQYF	TRBD2	TRBJ2-3	TRBV18	NA
TGTGCCAGCAGCGTTGGCGGTATCACAGATACGCAGTATTTT	CASSVGGITDTQYF	NA	TRBJ2-3	TRBV9	few
TGTGCCAGCAGTTCTAGCGGCTGGAACACCGGGGAGCTGTTTTTT	CASSSSGWNTGELFF	TRBD2	TRBJ2-2	TRBV11-3	NA
TGTGCCAGCACCTATCATATCTCTGGAAACACCATATATTTT	CASTYHISGNTIYF	NA	TRBJ1-3	TRBV18	NA
TGTGCCAGCAGTTTAGGGCATCAGCGGGACACTGAAGCTTTCTTT	CASSLGHQRDTEAFF	NA	TRBJ1-1	TRBV28	NA
TGTGCCAGCAGTTACTCGTGGAGGAACACCGGGGAGCTGTTTTTT	CASSYSWRNTGELFF	NA	TRBJ2-2	TRBV6-5	few
TGCAGCGTTTTAGCGGGAGTAAGCGCGGGCACCGGGGAGCTGTTTTTT	CSVLAGVSAGTGELFF	TRBD2	TRBJ2-2	TRBV29-1	NA
TGTGCCAGCAGTTACCCCGGTGGGAGCGGCTACACCTTC	CASSYPGGSGYTF	NA	TRBJ1-2	TRBV6-5	NA
TGCGCCAGCAGCTTAAGACTAGCGGCGAGCTCCTACAATGAGCAGTTCTTC	CASSLRLAASSYNEQFF	TRBD2	TRBJ2-1	TRBV5-1	NA
TGTGCCAGCAGTTACAAGGGAGGGGCCGTTTACGAGCAGTACTTC	CASSYKGGAVYEQYF	TRBD2	TRBJ2-7	TRBV6-6	few